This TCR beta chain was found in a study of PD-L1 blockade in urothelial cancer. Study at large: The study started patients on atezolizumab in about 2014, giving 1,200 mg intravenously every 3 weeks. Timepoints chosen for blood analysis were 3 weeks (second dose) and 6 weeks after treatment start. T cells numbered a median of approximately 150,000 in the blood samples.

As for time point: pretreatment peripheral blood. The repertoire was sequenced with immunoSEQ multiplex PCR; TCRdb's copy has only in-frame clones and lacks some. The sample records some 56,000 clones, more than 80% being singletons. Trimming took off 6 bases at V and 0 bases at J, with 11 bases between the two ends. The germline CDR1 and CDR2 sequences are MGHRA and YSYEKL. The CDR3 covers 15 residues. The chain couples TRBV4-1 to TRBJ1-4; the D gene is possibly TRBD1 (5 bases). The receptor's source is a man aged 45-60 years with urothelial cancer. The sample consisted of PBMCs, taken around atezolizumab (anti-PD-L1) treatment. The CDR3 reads CASSLQGATNEKLFF. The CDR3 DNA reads TGCGCCAGCAGTCTTCAGGGTGCAACTAATGAAAAACTGTTTTTT.